The rows below give T cell receptor beta chains drawn from one sample of a study of CD8 T cells in Susac syndrome. TCRdb reprocessed the immunoSEQ multiplex PCR reads via MiXCR and lists one record per CDR3 protein. The sample has some 96,000 distinct CDR3 sequences; roughly 96% are singletons. Sequencing was carried out using CD8+ T cells from PBMCs. These receptors were collected from a human donor with Susac syndrome. Both conserved end residues are part of each CDR3. Fields, in order: D gene, J gene, clone size, V gene, CDR3 protein, CDR3 DNA. D genes are given only for firm matches. Some rows mark clone size as missing; the rest say once, few, many or name a class of expanded clone.

d_gene: TRBD1; j_gene: TRBJ1-2; abundance: -; v_gene: TRBV7-9; CDR3aa: CASSGTGRVGGYTF; CDR3nt: TGTGCCAGCTCCGGGACAGGCAGGGTTGGGGGCTACACCTTC
d_gene: -; j_gene: TRBJ1-5; abundance: -; v_gene: TRBV20-1; CDR3aa: CSARGGNNQPQHF; CDR3nt: TGCAGTGCTAGAGGGGGTAACAATCAGCCCCAGCATTTT
d_gene: -; j_gene: TRBJ2-3; abundance: -; v_gene: TRBV20-1; CDR3aa: CSAPMGPTDTQYF; CDR3nt: TGCAGTGCCCCTATGGGGCCCACAGATACGCAGTATTTT
d_gene: -; j_gene: TRBJ1-1; abundance: -; v_gene: TRBV15; CDR3aa: CATSRDRQMNTEAFF; CDR3nt: TGTGCCACCAGCAGAGATCGGCAGATGAACACTGAAGCTTTCTTT
d_gene: TRBD2; j_gene: TRBJ2-7; abundance: -; v_gene: TRBV7-2; CDR3aa: CASSRTSGSNYEQYF; CDR3nt: TGTGCCAGCAGCCGGACTAGCGGGAGTAACTACGAGCAGTACTTC
d_gene: -; j_gene: TRBJ1-1; abundance: -; v_gene: TRBV20-1; CDR3aa: CSARDEGGGESTEAFF; CDR3nt: TGCAGTGCTAGAGATGAGGGGGGAGGGGAGAGCACTGAAGCTTTCTTT
d_gene: -; j_gene: TRBJ1-2; abundance: -; v_gene: TRBV28; CDR3aa: CASRDLSYGYTF; CDR3nt: TGTGCCAGCAGAGATCTCAGCTATGGCTACACCTTC
d_gene: -; j_gene: TRBJ1-1; abundance: -; v_gene: TRBV3-1; CDR3aa: CASSQDRNAQAFF; CDR3nt: TGTGCCAGCAGCCAAGATCGGAACGCGCAAGCTTTCTTT
d_gene: TRBD2; j_gene: TRBJ2-7; abundance: -; v_gene: TRBV29-1; CDR3aa: CSVIGLASSYEQYF; CDR3nt: TGCAGCGTAATAGGACTAGCGAGCTCCTACGAGCAGTACTTC
d_gene: TRBD1; j_gene: TRBJ1-2; abundance: -; v_gene: TRBV28; CDR3aa: CASSLGTGYGYTF; CDR3nt: TGTGCCAGCAGTTTGGGGACAGGGTATGGCTACACCTTC
d_gene: TRBD1; j_gene: TRBJ1-5; abundance: -; v_gene: TRBV13; CDR3aa: CASSSGQYVQPQHF; CDR3nt: TGTGCCAGCAGCTCGGGACAGTACGTACAGCCCCAGCATTTT
d_gene: -; j_gene: TRBJ2-5; abundance: -; v_gene: TRBV4-1; CDR3aa: CASSKREIVGLQETQYF; CDR3nt: TGCGCCAGCAGCAAAAGGGAGATAGTTGGGCTCCAAGAGACCCAGTACTTC
d_gene: -; j_gene: TRBJ2-3; abundance: -; v_gene: TRBV3-1; CDR3aa: CASSQERRYRTDTQYF; CDR3nt: TGTGCCAGCAGCCAAGAGAGGCGATACCGCACAGATACGCAGTATTTT
d_gene: -; j_gene: TRBJ1-4; abundance: -; v_gene: TRBV3-1; CDR3aa: CASSQDPGDLAEKLFF; CDR3nt: TGTGCCAGCAGCCAAGACCCGGGGGATCTTGCTGAAAAACTGTTTTTT
d_gene: TRBD1; j_gene: TRBJ2-1; abundance: -; v_gene: TRBV5-1; CDR3aa: CASSLAGTGEEQFF; CDR3nt: TGCGCCAGCAGCTTGGCCGGGACAGGGGAAGAGCAGTTCTTC
d_gene: TRBD1; j_gene: TRBJ2-7; abundance: -; v_gene: TRBV7-9; CDR3aa: CASSRQGFYEQYF; CDR3nt: TGTGCCAGCAGCCGACAGGGCTTCTACGAGCAGTACTTC
d_gene: -; j_gene: TRBJ2-3; abundance: -; v_gene: TRBV19; CDR3aa: CASSNPGADTQYF; CDR3nt: TGTGCCAGTAGCAACCCGGGAGCCGATACGCAGTATTTT
d_gene: -; j_gene: TRBJ2-7; abundance: -; v_gene: TRBV29-1; CDR3aa: CSVRTINSYEQYF; CDR3nt: TGCAGCGTTCGTACCATAAACTCCTACGAGCAGTACTTC
d_gene: -; j_gene: TRBJ2-5; abundance: -; v_gene: TRBV20-1; CDR3aa: CSAPQPRPHQETQYF; CDR3nt: TGCAGTGCCCCTCAGCCCAGGCCCCACCAAGAGACCCAGTACTTC
d_gene: -; j_gene: TRBJ2-2; abundance: -; v_gene: TRBV6-2/TRBV6-3; CDR3aa: CASSYTGTGELFF; CDR3nt: TGTGCCAGCAGTTACACGGGAACCGGGGAGCTGTTTTTT
d_gene: TRBD2; j_gene: TRBJ2-1; abundance: once; v_gene: TRBV11-2; CDR3aa: CASSQQGLAGLNEQFF; CDR3nt: TGTGCCAGCAGCCAACAGGGACTAGCGGGGTTGAATGAGCAGTTCTTC
d_gene: TRBD2; j_gene: TRBJ2-2; abundance: -; v_gene: TRBV29-1; CDR3aa: CSVVGGRGELFF; CDR3nt: TGCAGCGTTGTAGGCGGGAGGGGGGAGCTGTTTTTT
d_gene: -; j_gene: TRBJ2-7; abundance: -; v_gene: TRBV29-1; CDR3aa: CSVEVGPEGSYEQYF; CDR3nt: TGCAGCGTTGAAGTGGGCCCCGAGGGCTCCTACGAGCAGTACTTC
d_gene: -; j_gene: TRBJ2-7; abundance: -; v_gene: TRBV19; CDR3aa: CATRLGGTGSYEQYF; CDR3nt: TGTGCCACTCGACTCGGGGGGACAGGATCTTACGAGCAGTACTTC
d_gene: -; j_gene: TRBJ2-1; abundance: -; v_gene: TRBV6-2/TRBV6-3; CDR3aa: CASSHPTAHSYNEQFF; CDR3nt: TGTGCCAGCAGTCATCCGACAGCCCACTCCTACAATGAGCAGTTCTTC
d_gene: -; j_gene: TRBJ2-2; abundance: -; v_gene: TRBV2; CDR3aa: CASSRDNTYTGELFF; CDR3nt: TGTGCCAGCAGCCGGGACAACACATACACCGGGGAGCTGTTTTTT
d_gene: -; j_gene: TRBJ1-2; abundance: -; v_gene: TRBV5-6; CDR3aa: CASSLAQGTHGYTF; CDR3nt: TGTGCCAGCAGCTTGGCGCAGGGGACCCATGGCTACACCTTC
d_gene: -; j_gene: TRBJ2-2; abundance: -; v_gene: TRBV13; CDR3aa: CASSQYTSGELFF; CDR3nt: TGTGCCAGCAGCCAATACACCTCCGGGGAGCTGTTTTTT
d_gene: TRBD2; j_gene: TRBJ2-7; abundance: once; v_gene: TRBV6-5; CDR3aa: CASSYVAGASAEQYF; CDR3nt: TGTGCCAGCAGTTATGTGGCGGGAGCGTCCGCCGAGCAGTACTTC
d_gene: -; j_gene: TRBJ2-6; abundance: -; v_gene: TRBV3-1; CDR3aa: CASSQVGTGANVLTF; CDR3nt: TGTGCCAGCAGCCAAGTGGGGACTGGGGCCAACGTCCTGACTTTC
d_gene: TRBD1; j_gene: TRBJ2-2; abundance: -; v_gene: TRBV5-1; CDR3aa: CASSLRDRLNTGELFF; CDR3nt: TGCGCCAGCAGCTTACGGGACAGACTAAACACCGGGGAGCTGTTTTTT
d_gene: -; j_gene: TRBJ1-1; abundance: -; v_gene: TRBV6-1; CDR3aa: CASSTGTEAFF; CDR3nt: TGTGCCAGCAGCACCGGGACTGAAGCTTTCTTT
d_gene: TRBD1; j_gene: TRBJ2-3; abundance: -; v_gene: TRBV7-3; CDR3aa: CASSRDRYTDTQYF; CDR3nt: TGTGCCAGCAGCCGGGACAGGTACACAGATACGCAGTATTTT
d_gene: -; j_gene: TRBJ2-7; abundance: -; v_gene: TRBV29-1; CDR3aa: CSALGPISSYEQYF; CDR3nt: TGCAGCGCCCTTGGCCCAATCTCCTCCTACGAGCAGTACTTC
d_gene: TRBD1; j_gene: TRBJ1-2; abundance: -; v_gene: TRBV29-1; CDR3aa: CSVRDRGYGYTF; CDR3nt: TGCAGCGTCCGGGACAGGGGCTATGGCTACACCTTC
d_gene: TRBD1; j_gene: TRBJ2-7; abundance: -; v_gene: TRBV15; CDR3aa: CATSRVGQGQEYF; CDR3nt: TGTGCCACCAGCAGAGTTGGACAGGGTCAGGAATACTTC
d_gene: -; j_gene: TRBJ1-4; abundance: once; v_gene: TRBV7-6; CDR3aa: CASSSTTEKLFF; CDR3nt: TGTGCCAGCAGCTCAACCACTGAGAAACTGTTTTTT
d_gene: -; j_gene: TRBJ1-3; abundance: -; v_gene: TRBV12-3/TRBV12-4; CDR3aa: CASMNRDENTIYF; CDR3nt: TGTGCCAGCATGAACAGGGATGAAAACACCATATATTTT
d_gene: TRBD2; j_gene: TRBJ2-7; abundance: -; v_gene: TRBV29-1; CDR3aa: CSVSGLAGVEQYF; CDR3nt: TGCAGCGTGTCGGGACTAGCGGGAGTCGAGCAGTACTTC
d_gene: TRBD1; j_gene: TRBJ2-5; abundance: -; v_gene: TRBV12-3/TRBV12-4; CDR3aa: CASSMTGFSQETQYF; CDR3nt: TGTGCCAGCAGTATGACAGGGTTTAGCCAAGAGACCCAGTACTTC
d_gene: TRBD2; j_gene: TRBJ2-1; abundance: -; v_gene: TRBV6-6; CDR3aa: CASSYLTAGGNNEQFF; CDR3nt: TGTGCCAGCAGTTATCTGACGGCGGGAGGGAACAATGAGCAGTTCTTC
d_gene: -; j_gene: TRBJ1-6; abundance: -; v_gene: TRBV7-8; CDR3aa: CASHGMEGGSPLHF; CDR3nt: TGTGCCAGCCACGGGATGGAAGGGGGTTCACCCCTCCACTTT
d_gene: -; j_gene: TRBJ2-1; abundance: -; v_gene: TRBV12-3/TRBV12-4; CDR3aa: CASSSPGRNYNEQFF; CDR3nt: TGTGCCAGCAGTTCCCCAGGGAGGAATTACAATGAGCAGTTCTTC
d_gene: -; j_gene: TRBJ1-1; abundance: -; v_gene: TRBV29-1; CDR3aa: CSVADRHTEAFF; CDR3nt: TGCAGCGTAGCCGACAGACACACTGAAGCTTTCTTT
d_gene: TRBD1; j_gene: TRBJ1-6; abundance: few; v_gene: TRBV3-1; CDR3aa: CASSKGQLNSPLHF; CDR3nt: TGTGCCAGCAGCAAGGGACAGCTTAATTCACCCCTCCACTTT
d_gene: -; j_gene: TRBJ2-1; abundance: -; v_gene: TRBV7-3; CDR3aa: CASSPEPVSYNEQFF; CDR3nt: TGTGCCAGCAGCCCCGAACCCGTGTCCTACAATGAGCAGTTCTTC
d_gene: TRBD1; j_gene: TRBJ2-1; abundance: -; v_gene: TRBV4-1; CDR3aa: CASSDRDRPPNEQFF; CDR3nt: TGCGCCAGCAGCGACCGGGACAGGCCTCCAAATGAGCAGTTCTTC
d_gene: -; j_gene: TRBJ2-2; abundance: -; v_gene: TRBV2; CDR3aa: CASSLGPVRSGELFF; CDR3nt: TGTGCCAGCAGTTTGGGGCCCGTGAGATCCGGGGAGCTGTTTTTT
d_gene: -; j_gene: TRBJ2-4; abundance: -; v_gene: TRBV5-4; CDR3aa: CASSLALGDLAKNIQYF; CDR3nt: TGTGCCAGCAGCTTGGCATTGGGAGATCTAGCCAAAAACATTCAGTACTTC
d_gene: TRBD1; j_gene: TRBJ2-5; abundance: -; v_gene: TRBV15; CDR3aa: CATSGRTGEETQYF; CDR3nt: TGTGCCACCAGCGGAAGGACAGGGGAAGAGACCCAGTACTTC